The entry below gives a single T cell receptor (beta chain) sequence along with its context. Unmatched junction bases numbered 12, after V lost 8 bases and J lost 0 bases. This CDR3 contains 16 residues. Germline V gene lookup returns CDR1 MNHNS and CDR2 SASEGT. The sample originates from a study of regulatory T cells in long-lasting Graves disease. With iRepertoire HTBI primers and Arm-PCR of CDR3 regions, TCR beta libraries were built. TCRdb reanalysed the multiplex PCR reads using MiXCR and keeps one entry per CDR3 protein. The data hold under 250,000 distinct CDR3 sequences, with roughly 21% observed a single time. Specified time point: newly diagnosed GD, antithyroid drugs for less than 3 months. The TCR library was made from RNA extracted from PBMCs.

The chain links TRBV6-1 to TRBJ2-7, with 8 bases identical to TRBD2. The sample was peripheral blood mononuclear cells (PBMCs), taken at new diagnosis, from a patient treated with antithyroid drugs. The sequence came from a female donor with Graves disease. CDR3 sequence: CASLTSGLAGSYEQYF. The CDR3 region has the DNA TGTGCCAGCCTGACCAGCGGGCTAGCGGGCTCCTACGAGCAGTACTTC.